These 28 T cell receptor beta chains were all obtained from the same sample, sequenced in a study of cytomegalovirus exposure and HLA in healthy donors (dated by TCRdb to 2016 to 2017). The library was generated by the immunoSEQ multiplex PCR assay. For the multiplex PCR, a mixture combining 60 forward primers for TCR Vbeta segments and 13 reverse primers for TCR Jbeta segments was used. Imported from immuneACCESS, the table was reduced by TCRdb to in-frame sequences with V and J called. These copies leave out some clones; in studies compared against another copy, an unresolved V gene accounts for under half, and the cause of the remainder is not known. Recorded for this sample are fewer than 100,000 clones; over 75% of them occurred a single time. The top ten constitute 2.5% of the sample. Input material: PBMCs. The source of these receptors is a male donor in good health and CMV-seropositive.

The chain recombines TRBV29-1 with TRBJ1-1, with 11 bases aligning to TRBD1. CDR3 length: 13 amino acids. With 7 bases clipped from V and 7 bases from J, the junction kept 8 bases outside the gene matches. Germline V gene data show CDR1 as SQVTM and CDR2 as ANQGSEA. The CDR3: CSAPGQGGNEAFF. The CDR3 DNA sequence: TGCAGCGCGCCGGGACAGGGGGGAAATGAAGCTTTCTTT.

The rearrangement joins TRBV7-9 to TRBJ2-3, with D tentatively TRBD2 (5 bases). V lost 0 bases, J lost 2 bases, and 9 bases lay in between. The CDR3 spans 15 residues. The germline V gene encodes CDR1 SEHNR and CDR2 FQNEAQ (reference sequence). The CDR3 DNA reads as TGTGCCAGCAGCTTAGCGTCGGGGTTCACAGATACGCAGTATTTT. It yields the protein CASSLASGFTDTQYF.

The chain couples TRBV5-1 to TRBJ2-2; D may be TRBD1 (5 bases). The CDR3 totals 13 residues. Germline V gene sequence: CDR1 SGHRS, CDR2 YFSETQ. The ends were cut back, 4 bases at V and 6 bases at J, with 10 bases in the middle. The CDR3 DNA reads TGCGCCAGCAGCATAGAAGGGGCCGGGGAGCTGTTTTTT. Its translation is CASSIEGAGELFF.

This clone has only one observation. The chain has TRBV12-5 and TRBJ2-3; 10 bases fit TRBD1. The CDR3 has 17 residues. Germline V gives CDR1 LGHNT, CDR2 FRNRAP. The junction had 12 bases not matched to a gene; V was cut back by 5 bases and J by 4 bases. CDR3 DNA sequence: TGTGCTAGTGGTCCCCTCAACGGGACAGGGGAATCAGATACGCAGTATTTT. Translating gives CASGPLNGTGESDTQYF.

Notes on this clone: Compared with germline, one end of the junction differs, possibly owing to a read error. V gene TRBV28 combines with J gene TRBJ2-7; possibly TRBD1 for D (5 bases). CDR3 length: 14 residues. Germline assignment: CDR1 MDHEN and CDR2 SYDVKM. The CDR3 loop is CASSLWGRSDEQYF. CDR3 nucleotide sequence: TGCGCCAGCAGTTTATGGGGCAGGTCGGACGAGCAGTACTTC.

This chain links TRBV28 with TRBJ2-1; the match to TRBD2 covers 9 bases. This CDR3 is 14 amino acids long. The V segment lost 2 bases and the J segment 9 bases; nucleotides outside the gene matches: 5. CDR1 is MDHEN, CDR2 SYDVKM, per germline. The DNA of the CDR3 is TGTGCCAGCAGTTTAGCGGGAGGGGCGCGTGAGCAGTTCTTC. Translating gives CASSLAGGAREQFF.

The chain uses TRBV11-2 and TRBJ2-2; 10 positions agree with TRBD2. Trimming cost V 4 bases and J 6 bases; bases outside gene matches: 5. This CDR3 contains 15 residues. The germline V gene encodes CDR1 SGHAT and CDR2 FQNNGV. This CDR3 reads CASSSLAGVAGELFF. The CDR3 coding sequence is TGTGCCAGCAGCTCTCTAGCGGGAGTGGCCGGGGAGCTGTTTTTT.

The sample holds one count of this clone. J is TRBJ2-7 and V is TRBV28; 9 nucleotides agree with TRBD1. The CDR3 consists of 15 residues. The germline V gene encodes CDR1 MDHEN and CDR2 SYDVKM. V dropped 2 bases and J dropped 2; count of bases not matched to a gene: 4. In DNA, the CDR3 is TGTGCCAGCAGTTTAACGGACAGGGGCGCCTACGAGCAGTACTTC. As protein: CASSLTDRGAYEQYF.

The chain links TRBV5-6 to TRBJ2-5; D gene uncertain. V gave up 6 bases and J gave up 3 bases, with 15 bases separating them. The CDR3 has 14 amino acids. Germline V CDR1 and CDR2: SGHDT, YYEEEE. CDR3 DNA sequence: TGTGCCAGCAATATGGCACCCCAGGAAGAGACCCAGTACTTC. As protein: CASNMAPQEETQYF.

V is TRBV7-9 and J is TRBJ2-7; D perhaps matches TRBD1 (6 bases). This CDR3 region has 15 residues. CDR1 and CDR2 (germline): SEHNR, FQNEAQ (reference sequence). V lost 10 bases and J 3 bases, leaving 22 bases between the germline ends. The CDR3 region is CATHSLGGEVYEQYF. In DNA, the CDR3 is TGTGCCACCCACTCCTTAGGGGGAGAGGTCTACGAGCAGTACTTC.

The chain joins TRBV11-2 to TRBJ1-1; D gene uncertain. Germline assignment: CDR1 SGHAT and CDR2 FQNNGV. Trimming removed 1 base at V and 5 bases at J, with 8 bases between. CDR3 length: 13 residues. The CDR3 region is CASSLASGTEAFF. The CDR3 DNA is TGTGCCAGCAGCTTAGCTTCCGGGACTGAAGCTTTCTTT.

The rearrangement joins TRBV7-8 to TRBJ2-5; D unresolved. Germline V gene lookup returns CDR1 SGHVS and CDR2 FQNEAQ. Trimming removed 5 bases from V and 4 bases from J, with 20 bases in between. This CDR3 comprises 16 residues. CDR3 region: CASSAPPGRIGETQYF. DNA for the CDR3: TGTGCCAGCAGCGCCCCCCCCGGTCGCATTGGAGAGACCCAGTACTTC. The whole variable domain, remainder taken from reference TRBV7-8 and TRBJ2-5, is GAGVSQSPRYKVAKRGQDVALRCDPISGHVSLFWYQQALGQGPEFLTYFQNEAQLDKSGLPSDRFFAERPEGSVSTLKIQRTQQEDSAVYLCASSAPPGRIGETQYFGPGTRLLVL.

The V and J genes are TRBV5-6 and TRBJ2-7; 8 bases are a match to TRBD1. V dropped 4 bases and J dropped 5; count of bases not matched to a gene: 8. The CDR3 consists of 14 residues. CDR1 and CDR2 (germline): SGHDT, YYEEEE. CDR3 sequence (DNA): TGTGCCAGCAGCAAGGACAGGGTAGGCCACGAGCAGTACTTC. This sequence encodes CASSKDRVGHEQYF.

In its sample, this clone was seen many times. The chain is built from TRBV6-4 and TRBJ1-1, with D possibly TRBD1 on 5 matching bases. Trimming shortened V by 2 bases and J by 4 bases, and 8 bases separated the two germline ends. Germline values: CDR1 MRHNA, CDR2 SNTAGT. CDR3 length: 13 residues. The CDR3 reads CASSDRGSTEAFF. The CDR3 DNA reads as TGTGCCAGCAGTGACAGGGGTAGCACTGAAGCTTTCTTT.

This chain links TRBV9 with TRBJ2-7, with 12 nucleotides matching TRBD2. J lost 9 bases, V lost 4 bases, and 14 bases had no gene match. This CDR3 is built from 16 residues. Germline V gives CDR1 SGDLS, CDR2 YYNGEE. DNA for the CDR3: TGTGCCAGCAGCCCCCGACTAGCGGGAGACCTACAGGGGCAGTACTTC. Amino acid sequence: CASSPRLAGDLQGQYF. The whole variable domain, remainder taken from reference TRBV9 and TRBJ2-7, is DSGVTQTPKHLITATGQRVTLRCSPRSGDLSVYWYQQSLDQGLQFLIQYYNGEERAKGNILERFSAQQFPDLHSELNLSSLELGDSALYFCASSPRLAGDLQGQYFGPGTRLTVT.

The chain couples TRBV5-4 to TRBJ2-7; weak D call: TRBD2 (6 bases). CDR1 and CDR2 (germline): SGHNT, YYREEE (reference sequence). The germline V and J ends were trimmed by 5 bases and 7 bases, with 19 bases remaining between them. This CDR3 comprises 14 residues. The CDR3 bases are TGTGCCAGCAGAAAAAGCGGGTTGTTGGGTGAGCAGTACTTC. Translated: CASRKSGLLGEQYF.

V and J are TRBV9 and TRBJ2-2; the match to TRBD2 covers 10 bases. CDR3 length: 16 residues. In germline, CDR1 is SGDLS, CDR2 YYNGEE. V shed 0 bases and J 6 bases; nucleotides not matched to a gene: 5. This chain's CDR3 is CASSVGLAGESGELFF. The CDR3 DNA reads TGTGCCAGCAGCGTAGGGCTAGCGGGAGAGTCCGGGGAGCTGTTTTTT.

The chain links TRBV9 to TRBJ2-1; D may be TRBD2 (6 bases). The CDR3 loop spans 17 amino acids. Germline CDR1 is SGDLS and CDR2 is YYNGEE. Trimming took 0 bases from V and 2 from J, leaving 15 bases between them. The CDR3 nucleotides read TGTGCCAGCAGCGTAGTTGCGGGGACGAGGGCCTACAATGAGCAGTTCTTC. Translation: CASSVVAGTRAYNEQFF.

This clone was recorded once. One junction end does not reproduce the germline sequence, and a read error may be involved. Here the CDR3 reads CSSSLGTGNEQYF. In nucleotides, the CDR3 is TGTTCCAGCAGCTTAGGGACAGGGAACGAGCAGTACTTC. The chain uses TRBV7-9 and TRBJ2-7; TRBD1 aligns across 9 bases. The CDR3 is made up of 13 amino acids. Germline V gene sequence: CDR1 SEHNR, CDR2 FQNEAQ (reference sequence).

This clone was seen a few times. The chain uses TRBV5-6 and TRBJ2-7, with 8 bases matching TRBD2. Trimming cost V 4 bases and J 4 bases; bases outside gene matches: 7. The CDR3 covers 14 residues. Germline assignment: CDR1 SGHDT and CDR2 YYEEEE. The CDR3 loop reads CASSRRLALYEQYF. The CDR3 nucleotides read TGTGCCAGCAGCAGAAGACTAGCGCTGTACGAGCAGTACTTC.

The chain links TRBV27 to TRBJ1-2, with TRBD1 matching over 8 bases. The CDR3 contains 14 residues. J lost 2 bases, V lost 5 bases, and 4 bases had no gene match. The germline CDR1 and CDR2 sequences are MNHEY and SMNVEV (reference sequence). The CDR3 here is CASSRWTGNYGYTF. The CDR3 nucleotides read TGTGCCAGCAGTCGATGGACAGGGAACTATGGCTACACCTTC.

The genes are TRBV6-5 and TRBJ2-1; TRBD1 is a possible D gene (6 bases). Germline V lookup: CDR1 MNHEY, CDR2 SVGAGI. V was trimmed by 6 bases and J by 0 bases, leaving 9 bases between them. The CDR3 consists of 14 residues. Written as DNA, the CDR3 is TGTGCCAGCAGCCCGACAGGCTCCTACAATGAGCAGTTCTTC. Translated: CASSPTGSYNEQFF.

The V gene is TRBV19, the J gene TRBJ2-7; TRBD2 agrees at 13 bases. With V trimmed by 5 bases and J by 7 bases, 11 bases remained unmatched. The CDR3 is made up of 16 amino acids. The germline V gene encodes CDR1 LNHDA and CDR2 SQIVND (reference sequence). The CDR3 protein is CASSPRLAGGLEEQYF. For the CDR3, the DNA is TGTGCCAGTAGTCCAAGACTAGCGGGAGGTCTGGAAGAGCAGTACTTC.

This chain links TRBV5-1 with TRBJ2-1; 9 bases agree with TRBD1. The CDR3 loop spans 15 amino acids. The germline V gene encodes CDR1 SGHRS and CDR2 YFSETQ. V lost 2 bases, J lost 5 bases, and 5 bases stayed unmatched. CDR3 sequence: CASSFSGQGNNEQFF. In DNA form, the CDR3 reads TGCGCCAGCAGCTTCTCGGGACAGGGAAACAATGAGCAGTTCTTC.

This clone came up once. The chain couples TRBV14 to TRBJ2-7, with a weak D call TRBD1 (6 bases). The CDR3 consists of 15 residues. Trimming took off 1 base at V and 5 bases at J, with 15 bases between the two ends. The germline CDR1 and CDR2 sequences are SGHDN and FVKESK. The DNA of the CDR3 is TGTGCCAGCAGCCAAGGTAGGACAGTCCGCGACGAGCAGTACTTC. Translated, it gives CASSQGRTVRDEQYF. The whole variable domain, filled in from reference TRBV14 and TRBJ2-7, reads EAGVTQFPSHSVIEKGQTVTLRCDPISGHDNLYWYRRVMGKEIKFLLHFVKESKQDESGMPNNRFLAERTGGTYSTLKVQPAELEDSGVYFCASSQGRTVRDEQYFGPGTRLTVT.

V and J are TRBV5-1 and TRBJ2-2; maybe TRBD2 (6 bases). Germline V gene sequence: CDR1 SGHRS, CDR2 YFSETQ. The CDR3 loop spans 14 amino acids. Trimming took 0 bases from V and 7 from J, leaving 10 bases between them. The CDR3 region has the DNA TGCGCCAGCAGCTTGGCCGGAGGGGTCGGGGAGCTGTTTTTT. Its protein product is CASSLAGGVGELFF.

The chain links TRBV7-5 to TRBJ2-7; the listed D gene, TRBD1, was not tested against the DNA. TRBV7-5 is a pseudogene. The CDR3 runs to 13 residues. The CDR3 loop reads CVRSTRRDLGQYF. DNA for the CDR3: TGTGTCAGAAGCACTCGCAGGGATCTAGGGCAGTACTTC.

This clone was detected a few times. Mismatch with germline at one junction end may stem from a read error. This sequence joins TRBV10-3 and TRBJ2-7, with 7 bases lining up with TRBD1. Germline CDR1 is ENHRY and CDR2 is SYGVKD. The CDR3 spans 18 residues. As DNA, the CDR3 is TGTGCCAGCAGTGAGTCGAATCCCCAACAGGGGCGCTACTACGAGCAGTACTTC. Translating it yields CASSESNPQQGRYYEQYF.